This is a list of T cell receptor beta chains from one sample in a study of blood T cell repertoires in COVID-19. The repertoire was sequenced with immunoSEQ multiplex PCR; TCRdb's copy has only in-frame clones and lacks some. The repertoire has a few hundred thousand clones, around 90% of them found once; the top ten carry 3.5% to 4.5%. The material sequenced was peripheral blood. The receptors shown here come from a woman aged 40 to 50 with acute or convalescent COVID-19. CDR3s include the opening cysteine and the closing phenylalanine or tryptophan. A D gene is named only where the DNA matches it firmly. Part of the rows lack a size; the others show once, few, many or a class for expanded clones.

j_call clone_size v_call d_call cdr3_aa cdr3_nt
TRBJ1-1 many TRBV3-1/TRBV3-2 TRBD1 CASSQEGQLNTEAFF TGTGCCAGCAGCCAAGAGGGACAGCTGAACACTGAAGCTTTCTTT
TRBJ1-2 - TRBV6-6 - CASSGSQDGYTF TGTGCCAGCAGTGGATCACAGGATGGCTACACCTTC
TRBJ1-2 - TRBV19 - CASTGDLGYYGYTF TGTGCCAGTACGGGAGATCTTGGGTACTATGGCTACACCTTC
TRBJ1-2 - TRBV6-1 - CASSEFGIYGYTF TGTGCCAGCAGTGAATTCGGGATCTATGGCTACACCTTC
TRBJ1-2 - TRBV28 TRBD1 CASSFGQGAYGYTF TGTGCCAGCAGTTTCGGACAGGGGGCCTATGGCTACACCTTC
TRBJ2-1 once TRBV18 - CASSTGVNEQFF TGTGCCAGCTCAACCGGAGTAAATGAGCAGTTCTTC
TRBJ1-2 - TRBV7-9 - CASSLETGPRYGYTF TGTGCCAGCAGCTTAGAAACAGGACCGCGTTATGGCTACACCTTC
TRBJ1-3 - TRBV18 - CASSPGQSSGNTIYF TGTGCCAGCTCACCGGGCCAGAGCTCTGGAAACACCATATATTTT
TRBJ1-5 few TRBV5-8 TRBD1 CASSRTGQGLYSNQPQHF TGTGCCAGCAGTCGCACGGGACAGGGACTATATAGCAATCAGCCCCAGCATTTT
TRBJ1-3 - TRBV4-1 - CASSQGLYGTFSGNTIYF TGCGCCAGCAGCCAAGGGCTATACGGGACATTCTCTGGAAACACCATATATTTT
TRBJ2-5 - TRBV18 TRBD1 CASSQGQGETQYF TGTGCCAGCTCACAGGGACAGGGGGAGACCCAGTACTTC
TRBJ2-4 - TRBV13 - CASSSTRLAKNIQYF TGTGCCAGCAGCTCCACGAGACTAGCCAAAAACATTCAGTACTTC
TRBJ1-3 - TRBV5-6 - CASSLVEGNTIYF TGTGCCAGCAGCTTGGTAGAGGGAAACACCATATATTTT
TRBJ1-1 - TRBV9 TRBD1 CASSVSRDRLNTEAFF TGTGCCAGCAGCGTGTCTCGGGACAGATTAAACACTGAAGCTTTCTTT
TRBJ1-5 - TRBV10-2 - CASSEGQINQPQHF TGCGCCAGCAGTGAGGGGCAGATTAATCAGCCCCAGCATTTT
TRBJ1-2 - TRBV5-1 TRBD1 CASSPRTGGRLGYTF TGCGCCAGCAGCCCTAGGACAGGTGGAAGACTCGGCTACACCTTC
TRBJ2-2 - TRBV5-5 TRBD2 CASSSIRVAGGSHVELFF TGTGCCAGCAGCTCGATAAGGGTAGCGGGGGGGAGTCACGTGGAGCTGTTTTTT
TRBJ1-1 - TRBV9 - CASSVGGRAFF TGTGCCAGCAGCGTAGGAGGGCGTGCTTTCTTT
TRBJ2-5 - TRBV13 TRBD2 CASSLRTGGETQYF TGTGCCAGCAGCCTCAGGACGGGAGGGGAGACCCAGTACTTC
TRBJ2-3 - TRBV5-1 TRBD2 CASSIPLAASSTDTQYF TGCGCCAGCAGCATCCCACTAGCGGCTTCAAGCACAGATACGCAGTATTTT
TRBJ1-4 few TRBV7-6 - CASSLQQAENEKLFF TGTGCCAGCAGCTTACAACAGGCAGAAAATGAAAAACTGTTTTTT
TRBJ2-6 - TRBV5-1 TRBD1 CASSPRDRDFGANVLTF TGCGCCAGCAGCCCCCGGGACAGGGACTTTGGGGCCAACGTCCTGACTTTC
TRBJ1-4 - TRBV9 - CASSTAQGTNEKLFF TGTGCCAGCAGCACAGCCCAGGGGACTAATGAAAAACTGTTTTTT
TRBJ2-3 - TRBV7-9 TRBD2 CASSDEAGAFTDTQYF TGTGCCAGCAGCGACGAAGCGGGGGCTTTCACAGATACGCAGTATTTT
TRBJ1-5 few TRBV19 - CASSTHRETNQPQHF TGTGCCAGTAGTACCCACAGGGAAACAAATCAGCCCCAGCATTTT
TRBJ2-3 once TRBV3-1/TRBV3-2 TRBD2 CASSRWTSGGTSTDTQYF TGTGCCAGCAGCCGCTGGACTAGCGGGGGCACTAGCACAGATACGCAGTATTTT
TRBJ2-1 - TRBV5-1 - CASSLGGAGNEQFF TGCGCCAGCAGCTTAGGAGGGGCTGGGAATGAGCAGTTCTTC
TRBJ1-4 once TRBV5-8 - CASSQTPATNEKLFF TGTGCCAGCAGCCAGACACCAGCAACTAATGAAAAACTGTTTTTT
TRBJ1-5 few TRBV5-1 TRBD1 CASSSGTDNQPQHF TGCGCCAGCAGCTCCGGGACAGACAATCAGCCCCAGCATTTT
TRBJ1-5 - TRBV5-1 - CASSTSLRGGESQPQHF TGCGCCAGCAGCACCTCACTTAGGGGCGGGGAAAGCCAGCCCCAGCATTTT